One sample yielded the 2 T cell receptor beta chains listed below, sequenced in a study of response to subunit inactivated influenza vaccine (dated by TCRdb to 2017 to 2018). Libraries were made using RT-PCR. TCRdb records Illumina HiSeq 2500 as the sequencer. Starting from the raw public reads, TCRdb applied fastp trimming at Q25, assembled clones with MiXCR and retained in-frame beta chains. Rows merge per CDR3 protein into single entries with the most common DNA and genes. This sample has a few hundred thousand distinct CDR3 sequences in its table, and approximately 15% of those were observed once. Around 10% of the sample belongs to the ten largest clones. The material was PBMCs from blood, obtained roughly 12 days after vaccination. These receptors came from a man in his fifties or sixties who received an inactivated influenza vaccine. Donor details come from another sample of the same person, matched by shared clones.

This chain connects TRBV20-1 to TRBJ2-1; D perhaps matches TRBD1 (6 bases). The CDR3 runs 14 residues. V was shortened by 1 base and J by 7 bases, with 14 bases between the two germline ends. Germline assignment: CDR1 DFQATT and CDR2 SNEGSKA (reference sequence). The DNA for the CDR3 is TGCAGTGCTAGAGGCGGACAGTCCATGAATGAGCAGTTCTTC. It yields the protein CSARGGQSMNEQFF.

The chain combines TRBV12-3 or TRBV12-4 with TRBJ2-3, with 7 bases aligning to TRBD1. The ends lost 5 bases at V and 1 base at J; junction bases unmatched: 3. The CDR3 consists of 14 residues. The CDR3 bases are TGTGCCAGCAGTCACAGGGGAGGCACAGATACGCAGTATTTT. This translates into CASSHRGGTDTQYF.